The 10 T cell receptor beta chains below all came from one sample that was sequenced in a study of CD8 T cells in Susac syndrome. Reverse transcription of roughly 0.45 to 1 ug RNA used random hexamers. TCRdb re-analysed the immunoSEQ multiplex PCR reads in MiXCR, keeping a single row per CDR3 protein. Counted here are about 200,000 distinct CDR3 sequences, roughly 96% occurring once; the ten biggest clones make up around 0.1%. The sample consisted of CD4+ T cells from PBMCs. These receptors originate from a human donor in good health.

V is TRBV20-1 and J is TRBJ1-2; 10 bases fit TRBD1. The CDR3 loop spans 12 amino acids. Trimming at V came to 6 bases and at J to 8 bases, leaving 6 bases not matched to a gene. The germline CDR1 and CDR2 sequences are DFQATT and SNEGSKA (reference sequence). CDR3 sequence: CSAVGQGSGYTF. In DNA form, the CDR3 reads TGCAGTGCCGTGGGACAGGGGAGCGGCTACACCTTC.

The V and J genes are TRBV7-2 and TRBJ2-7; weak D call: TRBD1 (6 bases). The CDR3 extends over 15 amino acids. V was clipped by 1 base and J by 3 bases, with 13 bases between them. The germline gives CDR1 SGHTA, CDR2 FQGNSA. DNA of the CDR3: TGTGCCAGCAGCTTAGGTATGGGCAGGGGCTACGAGCAGTACTTC. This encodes CASSLGMGRGYEQYF.

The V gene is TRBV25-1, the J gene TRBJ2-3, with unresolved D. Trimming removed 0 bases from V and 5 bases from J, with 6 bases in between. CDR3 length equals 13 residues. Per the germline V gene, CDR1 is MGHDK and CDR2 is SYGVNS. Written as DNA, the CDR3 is TGTGCCAGCAGTGAATACCGCCGAGATACGCAGTATTTT. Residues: CASSEYRRDTQYF.

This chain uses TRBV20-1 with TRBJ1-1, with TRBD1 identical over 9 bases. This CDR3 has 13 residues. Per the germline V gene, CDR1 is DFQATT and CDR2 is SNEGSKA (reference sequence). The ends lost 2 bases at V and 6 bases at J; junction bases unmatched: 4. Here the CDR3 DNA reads TGCAGTGCTAGATCACGGGACAGGGCTGAAGCTTTCTTT. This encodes CSARSRDRAEAFF.

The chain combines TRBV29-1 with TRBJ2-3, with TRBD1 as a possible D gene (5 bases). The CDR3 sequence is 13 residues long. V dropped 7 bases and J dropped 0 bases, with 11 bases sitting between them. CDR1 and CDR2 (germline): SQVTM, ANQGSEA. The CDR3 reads CSADRQSTDTQYF. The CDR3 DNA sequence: TGCAGCGCAGATCGACAGAGCACAGATACGCAGTATTTT.

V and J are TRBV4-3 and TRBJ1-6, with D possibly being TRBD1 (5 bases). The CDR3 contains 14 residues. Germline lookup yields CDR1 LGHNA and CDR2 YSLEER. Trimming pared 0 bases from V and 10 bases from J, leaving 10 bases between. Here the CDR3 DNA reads TGCGCCAGCAGCCAAGATTGGGGGAAGTCACCCCTCCACTTT. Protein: CASSQDWGKSPLHF.

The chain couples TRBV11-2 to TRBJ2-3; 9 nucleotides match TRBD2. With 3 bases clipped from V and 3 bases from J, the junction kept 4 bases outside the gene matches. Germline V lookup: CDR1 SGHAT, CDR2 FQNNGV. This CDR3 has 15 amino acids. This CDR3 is CASSFSGSVTDTQYF. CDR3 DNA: TGTGCCAGCAGCTTTAGCGGGAGTGTTACAGATACGCAGTATTTT.

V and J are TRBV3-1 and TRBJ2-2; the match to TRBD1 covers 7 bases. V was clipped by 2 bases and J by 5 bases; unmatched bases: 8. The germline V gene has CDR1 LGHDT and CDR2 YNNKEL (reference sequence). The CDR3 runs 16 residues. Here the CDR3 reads CASSQTTGKGTGELFF. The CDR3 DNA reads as TGTGCCAGCAGCCAAACGACAGGGAAGGGAACCGGGGAGCTGTTTTTT.

The CDR3 here is CASSLQDRHGYTF. The DNA for the CDR3 is TGTGCCAGCAGTCTCCAGGACAGGCATGGCTACACCTTC. The rearrangement uses TRBV28 and TRBJ1-2; 7 bases are shared with TRBD1. The germline V gene encodes CDR1 MDHEN and CDR2 SYDVKM. J lost 6 bases, V lost 5 bases, and 6 bases had no gene match. The CDR3 has 13 residues.

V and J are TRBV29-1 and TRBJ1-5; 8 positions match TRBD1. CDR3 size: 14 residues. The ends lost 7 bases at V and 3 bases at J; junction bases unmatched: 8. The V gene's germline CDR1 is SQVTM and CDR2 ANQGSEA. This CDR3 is CSAFDRGDNQPQHF. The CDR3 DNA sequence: TGCAGCGCTTTCGACAGGGGCGACAATCAGCCCCAGCATTTT.